Each of the 25 T cell receptor beta chains below was sequenced from the same sample in a study of blood T cells in healthy people across ages. A sample-barcoded 5' primer and a J-beta primer mix were used in a second PCR of roughly 6 to 12 cycles. Using its own MiXCR run on the 5' RACE reads, TCRdb lists one record per CDR3 protein. The repertoire consists of 1.5 million to 2 million distinct CDR3 sequences, with roughly 27% occurring once and the leading ten covering 6.5% to 8.5%. The specimen sequenced was blood. The origin of the receptors is a woman younger than 45 in good health.

This clonotype was seen more than once but under ten times. This sequence joins TRBV18 and TRBJ2-1, with D possibly being TRBD1 (6 bases). CDR3 size: 14 residues. V was shortened by 7 bases and J by 9 bases, with 19 bases between the two germline ends. Germline CDR1 and CDR2: KGHSH and LQKENI. CDR3 DNA sequence: TGTGCCAGCTTGGCCGAGGGGGAGATCGGTGAGCAGTTCTTC. It codes for CASLAEGEIGEQFF.

The sample holds a few counts of this clonotype. This chain links TRBV5-6 with TRBJ1-4; D unclear. Trimming took 3 bases from V and 5 from J, leaving 14 bases between them. Germline V gives CDR1 SGHDT, CDR2 YYEEEE. The CDR3 has 15 residues. Written as DNA, the CDR3 is TGTGCCAGCAGCTGGGGTTCAGCCTCAAATGAAAAACTGTTTTTT. Its protein product is CASSWGSASNEKLFF.

This clonotype showed up many times. The genes are TRBV5-6 and TRBJ2-3; weak D call: TRBD2 (5 bases). Trimming took 4 bases from V and 13 from J, leaving 13 bases between them. Germline V gives CDR1 SGHDT, CDR2 YYEEEE. The CDR3 is made up of 11 amino acids. The CDR3 sequence is CASSRSTGKYF. In DNA, the CDR3 is TGTGCCAGCAGCCGATCGACGGGGAAGTATTTT.

The sample holds many counts of this clonotype. The rearrangement links TRBV29-1 to TRBJ2-4; possibly TRBD2 for D (5 bases). The CDR3 is 15 residues long. V was trimmed by 2 bases and J by 2 bases, leaving 13 bases between them. Germline CDR1 is SQVTM and CDR2 is ANQGSEA. In nucleotides, the CDR3 is TGCAGCGTTGAACTAGCCCGGTTATCCAAAAACATTCAGTACTTC. Translated: CSVELARLSKNIQYF.

This clonotype was found a few times. The chain couples TRBV3-1 to TRBJ2-3; 11 bases fit TRBD2. The CDR3 totals 14 residues. V lost 4 bases, J lost 10 bases, and 7 bases stayed unmatched. Germline V gene lookup returns CDR1 LGHDT and CDR2 YNNKEL (reference sequence). CDR3 protein: CASSPLATSGAQYF. DNA of the CDR3: TGTGCCAGCAGCCCTTTGGCGACTAGCGGGGCGCAGTATTTT.

V gene TRBV6-2 or TRBV6-3 combines with J gene TRBJ1-5; tentatively, D is TRBD1 (5 bases). The CDR3 covers 14 residues. Germline V lookup: CDR1 MNHEY, CDR2 SVGEGT. The V and J ends lost 6 bases and 5 bases respectively, with 14 bases between them. The CDR3 sequence is CASRTLVQDQPQHF. The CDR3 nucleotides are TGTGCCAGCAGGACATTGGTACAGGATCAGCCCCAGCATTTT.

Only a few counts were recorded for this clonotype. This chain connects TRBV27 to TRBJ1-1, with TRBD1 matching 7 bases. The CDR3 consists of 15 residues. The germline gives CDR1 MNHEY, CDR2 SMNVEV (reference sequence). V lost 5 bases, J lost 3 bases, and 9 bases stayed unmatched. The CDR3 region has the DNA TGTGCCAGCAGTGGGTCCGGGACAGCCCACACTGAAGCTTTCTTT. This sequence encodes CASSGSGTAHTEAFF.

The rearrangement uses TRBV6-6 and TRBJ1-4; 8 bases align to TRBD1. The CDR3 is 14 residues long. Per the germline V gene, CDR1 is MNHNY and CDR2 is SVGAGI (reference sequence). The V and J ends lost 5 bases and 8 bases, in that order; junction bases with no gene match: 7. CDR3 amino acids: CASSPTTGVEKLFF. CDR3 coding DNA: TGTGCCAGCAGTCCCACGACAGGGGTGGAAAAACTGTTTTTT.

In its sample, this clonotype was seen many times. The V call is TRBV28, the J call TRBJ2-1; TRBD1 aligns across 9 bases. V lost 1 base, J lost 4 bases, and 5 bases stayed unmatched. The CDR3 is 16 residues long. In germline, CDR1 is MDHEN, CDR2 SYDVKM. CDR3 protein: CASSLSRDRVYNEQFF. The CDR3 DNA reads TGTGCCAGCAGTTTATCCCGGGACAGGGTATACAATGAGCAGTTCTTC.

V usage is TRBV12-3 or TRBV12-4 and J usage is TRBJ1-2; maybe TRBD1 (5 bases). Between the trimmed V and J ends, which lost 4 bases and 7 bases, there was a span of 13 bases. This CDR3 contains 13 residues. CDR3 region: CASSSGESRGYTF. DNA for the CDR3: TGTGCCAGCAGTTCGGGGGAATCCCGTGGCTACACCTTC.

This clonotype was picked up a small number of times. This sequence joins TRBV27 and TRBJ2-5; the D gene is possibly TRBD1 (6 bases). The CDR3 covers 17 residues. The V end lost 5 bases, the J end lost 4 bases, and 23 bases lay between the germline ends. Germline loops: CDR1 MNHEY, CDR2 SMNVEV (reference sequence). DNA of the CDR3: TGTGCCAGCAGTCCGGGCTCTACTTCGCAGGGGCGAGAGACCCAGTACTTC. Translation: CASSPGSTSQGRETQYF.

This clonotype was recorded a few times. The CDR3, as DNA: TGTGCCAGCTCACCAGCGGCAGGGAAAGGAGAGACCCAGTACTTC. It encodes CASSPAAGKGETQYF. The rearrangement joins TRBV18 to TRBJ2-5; tentative D call: TRBD1 (5 bases). Germline-derived CDR1 and CDR2 are KGHSH and LQKENI. This CDR3 has 15 residues. Trimming left V 2 bases short and J 4 bases short, with 14 bases between.

This clonotype was detected only a few times. V usage is TRBV18 and J usage is TRBJ2-7; D is perhaps TRBD1 (5 bases). CDR1 is KGHSH, CDR2 LQKENI, per germline. V was clipped by 3 bases and J by 1 base, with 10 bases between them. The CDR3 runs 14 residues. The CDR3 reads CASSPRQPSYEQYF. In DNA form, the CDR3 reads TGTGCCAGCTCACCTAGACAGCCTTCCTACGAGCAGTACTTC.

This rearrangement joins TRBV29-1 to TRBJ1-4; TRBD1 matches 9 bases. Germline CDR1 reads SQVTM; CDR2 reads ANQGSEA. Trimming took 3 bases from V and 8 from J; bases not matched to a gene: 19. The CDR3 totals 18 residues. In DNA form, the CDR3 reads TGCAGCGTTGACGCCCTCGGAGGGTCAGGACAGGGGCAGGAAAAACTGTTTTTT. It is translated as CSVDALGGSGQGQEKLFF.

This chain uses TRBV6-5 with TRBJ2-3; no reliable D call. V lost 4 bases to trimming and J lost 2 bases, with 13 bases between them. Per germline, CDR1 MNHEY and CDR2 SVGAGI. There are 15 residues in the CDR3. CDR3 nucleotides: TGTGCCAGCAGTTTCGGCGTTGCAGACACAGATACGCAGTATTTT. Its protein product is CASSFGVADTDTQYF.

This clonotype was counted between two and nine times. The chain joins TRBV12-3 or TRBV12-4 to TRBJ1-6; no clear D gene. Deletions cut 8 bases from V and 10 bases from J, with 18 bases between. CDR3 length: 14 residues. This CDR3 is CASGLTGVDSPLHF. The CDR3 bases are TGTGCCAGCGGCTTAACCGGGGTGGACTCACCCCTCCACTTT.

There are a few counts of this clonotype. V and J are TRBV10-3 and TRBJ2-1; perhaps D is TRBD1 or TRBD2 (5 bases each). V shed 6 bases and J shed 9 bases, with 12 bases lying between them. The CDR3 sequence is 12 residues long. Looked up from germline, CDR1 is ENHRY and CDR2 is SYGVKD. Here the CDR3 DNA reads TGTGCCATCAGCGACGGGGCCCGTGAGCAGTTCTTC. It is translated as CAISDGAREQFF.

The chain couples TRBV11-2 to TRBJ2-3; the match to TRBD2 covers 7 bases. J gave up 2 bases and V 2 bases, and 4 bases lay outside the gene matches. Germline lookup yields CDR1 SGHAT and CDR2 FQNNGV. There are 15 residues in the CDR3. For the CDR3, the DNA is TGTGCCAGCAGCTTACTGCGGGAGAACACAGATACGCAGTATTTT. Amino acid sequence: CASSLLRENTDTQYF. Complete variable domain (other parts from reference TRBV11-2 and TRBJ2-3): EAGVAQSPRYKIIEKRQSVAFWCNPISGHATLYWYQQILGQGPKLLIQFQNNGVVDDSQLPKDRFSAERLKGVDSTLKIQPAKLEDSAVYLCASSLLRENTDTQYFGPGTRLTVL.

The rearrangement links TRBV20-1 to TRBJ2-7, with 7 bases that match TRBD1. CDR3 length: 16 residues. The V gene end was trimmed by 4 bases and the J gene end by 0 bases; junction bases not matched to a gene: 12. CDR1 is DFQATT, CDR2 SNEGSKA, per germline (reference sequence). In DNA form, the CDR3 reads TGCAGTGCTACCACGACAGGGCGACCGAGCTCCTACGAGCAGTACTTC. It translates to CSATTTGRPSSYEQYF.

The gene calls are TRBV5-1 and TRBJ2-5, with 7 bases lining up with TRBD1. V trimming: 0 bases; J trimming: 5 bases; junction bases outside the gene matches: 7. The CDR3 spans 15 residues. The germline V gene encodes CDR1 SGHRS and CDR2 YFSETQ. CDR3 loop: CASSLEAGGHETQYF. The CDR3 DNA follows: TGCGCCAGCAGCTTGGAAGCAGGGGGTCACGAGACCCAGTACTTC.

This clonotype was detected ten times or more. Relative to the germline gene, one junction end is altered; a read error may explain this. The chain has TRBV4-1 and TRBJ2-7, with 7 bases matching TRBD1. There are 12 residues in the CDR3. Germline-derived CDR1 and CDR2 are MGHRA and YSYEKL. The CDR3: CTSSPGGNEQYF. The CDR3 nucleotides are TGCACCAGCAGCCCAGGGGGAAACGAGCAGTACTTC.

This clonotype was observed a few times. V is TRBV12-3 or TRBV12-4 and J is TRBJ2-5; D may be TRBD1 (6 bases). CDR3 size: 15 residues. Trimming took off 5 bases at V and 5 bases at J, with 18 bases between the two ends. CDR3 sequence: CASSTNRERGETQYF. As DNA, the CDR3 is TGTGCCAGCAGTACCAACAGGGAGAGAGGGGAGACCCAGTACTTC.

The chain joins TRBV6-5 to TRBJ1-4, with D perhaps TRBD1 (5 bases). The CDR3 length is 14 residues. The V end was cut by 6 bases, the J end by 11 bases, with 19 bases between. Germline V gene sequence: CDR1 MNHEY, CDR2 SVGAGI. CDR3 nucleotides: TGTGCCAGCAGGAGAGACATCAGTGGGACGAAACTGTTTTTT. It specifies CASRRDISGTKLFF.

This clonotype came up a few times. V usage is TRBV12-3 or TRBV12-4 and J usage is TRBJ2-1; D unclear. Trimming shortened V by 2 bases and J by 8 bases, and 10 bases separated the two germline ends. The CDR3 runs to 13 residues. This CDR3 is CASSLRSSDEQFF. The CDR3 DNA reads as TGTGCCAGCAGTTTAAGGTCCTCTGATGAGCAGTTCTTC.

The sample holds a few counts of this clonotype. The chain has TRBV29-1 and TRBJ1-6, with D maybe TRBD1 (6 bases). The CDR3 spans 17 residues. Germline V gives CDR1 SQVTM, CDR2 ANQGSEA. V was cut by 0 bases and J by 10 bases, with 22 bases left in between. The CDR3 loop is CSVEDPQGPTGRSPLHF. The CDR3 region has the DNA TGCAGCGTTGAAGACCCACAGGGCCCTACTGGGAGGTCACCCCTCCACTTT. Supplemented by reference TRBV29-1 and TRBJ1-6, the full variable domain reads SAVISQKPSRDICQRGTSLTIQCQVDSQVTMMFWYRQQPGQSLTLIATANQGSEATYESGFVIDKFPISRPNLTFSTLTVSNMSPEDSSIYLCSVEDPQGPTGRSPLHFGNGTRLTVT.